This TCR delta chain was captured by sequencing in a study of Vδ1+ human thymocytes. This clone was found a few times. Its specificity is not known. Findings of the study overall: Highly polyclonal TRG and TRD repertoires with Gaussian CDR3 length distributions appeared in thymus. Roughly 22% of thymic delta-chain sequences were Vdelta2, with few Vdelta3, unlike blood Vdelta1+ controls.

This CDR3 contains 23 residues. The germline V gene encodes CDR1 TSWWSYY and CDR2 QGS. The V segment lost 1 base and the J segment 0 bases; nucleotides outside the gene matches: 20. Sequences come from RNA converted to cDNA by reverse transcription. Pooled V-gene forward primers with one constant-region reverse primer generated the CDR3 amplicons by multiplex PCR. TCRdb re-processed the multiplex PCR reads via CATT. In the table there are more than 45,000 delta-chain clones, roughly 16% of which are singletons. The rearrangement joins TRDV1 to TRDJ1; TRDD3 matches at 13 bases. The clonotype comes from a girl under three years old who had congenital heart surgery. Material: Vdelta1+ gamma-delta thymocytes from the thymus. Subset in this sample: FACS-sorted CD3+ TCRalphabeta- TCRVdelta1+ TCRVdelta2- thymocytes. CDR3 loop: CALGERPHHPRLGDTHHTDKLIF. The CDR3 nucleotides are TGTGCTCTTGGGGAACGACCCCACCACCCGAGACTGGGGGATACGCACCACACCGATAAACTCATCTTT.